This T cell receptor beta chain was sequenced in a study of cytomegalovirus exposure and HLA in healthy donors. CDR1 and CDR2 (germline): ENHRY, SYGVKD. Trimming left V 0 bases short and J 6 bases short, with 9 bases between. This CDR3 region has 15 residues. For this clone: As yet, its antigen is unknown.

Study-level findings and limits: Associated with HLA alleles at 0.05 false discovery rate in a later analysis were some 16,000 TCR beta sequences. The study put some 160 TCR beta chains on its list as cytomegalovirus-associated. As a later analysis showed, several of the most significant clusters appeared to be linked to common viral pathogens.

60 Vbeta and 13 Jbeta primers were used in PCR. The data were produced by immunoSEQ multiplex PCR, yet TCRdb's version contains in-frame clones alone and is incomplete. Among about 160,000 clones listed, 84% were seen once. Sequenced sample: PBMCs. The source is a young man in good health and CMV-seronegative. The V gene is TRBV10-3, the J gene TRBJ1-6, with D perhaps TRBD1 (6 bases). CDR3: CAISESGAGNSPLHF. Here the CDR3 DNA reads TGTGCCATCAGTGAGTCGGGGGCTGGTAATTCACCCCTCCACTTT.